This T cell receptor (beta chain) was captured by sequencing in a study of T-cell reconstitution after alpha-beta-depleted transplantation in children. About this clonotype itself: Antigen specificity is unknown.

Preparation of the TCRbeta library was carried out with unique molecular identifiers. TCRdb re-derived calls from the PCR reads in MiXCR, one entry per CDR3 protein. This sample has a few hundred thousand distinct CDR3 sequences, with 25% to 30% found just once. Broader study findings: When one year had passed after transplant, most T-cell counts and diversity came from newly produced T cells. The origin of high day-60 TCRbeta diversity in some patients lay in surviving recipient T cells and thymic progenitors. By about two months after transplant, alpha-beta T cells reportedly arose from several hundred graft clones that had expanded.

The TCR originated in a boy under three years old with Wiskott-Aldrich syndrome, due to receive a stem cell transplant. The sequenced sample was PBMCs, obtained before TCRalphabeta/CD19-depleted stem cell transplant.

This CDR3 reads CASSRPGPSYNEQFF. CDR3 DNA sequence: TGTGCCAGCAGTCGGCCGGGGCCCTCCTACAATGAGCAGTTCTTC. The chain links TRBV6-1 to TRBJ2-1; D possibly matches TRBD1 or TRBD2 (5 bases each). The V end lost 5 bases, the J end lost 0 bases, and 11 bases lay between the germline ends. CDR1 is MNHNS, CDR2 SASEGT, per germline. The CDR3 consists of 15 residues.